This T cell receptor beta chain was observed in a study of T-cell reconstitution after alpha-beta-depleted transplantation in children. Unique molecular identifiers were incorporated when the TCRbeta library was constructed. MiXCR, applied by TCRdb to the PCR reads, yields one record per CDR3 protein. In the table there are some 590,000 distinct CDR3 sequences, 10% of which are singletons. This clonotype came up many times. The ends were cut back, 6 bases at V and 4 bases at J, with 10 bases in the middle. CDR1 and CDR2 from the germline V gene are SGHTA and FQGNSA. The CDR3 runs to 12 residues. Specimen: PBMCs from the stem cell graft donor, collected from the stem cell graft. This rearrangement joins TRBV7-2 to TRBJ2-7; D not certain. The source is a human donor who donated a stem cell graft to a child with acute myeloid leukemia. Here the CDR3 reads CASSLWGYEQYF. The CDR3 DNA follows: TGTGCCAGCAGTTTATGGGGATACGAGCAGTACTTC.